This T cell receptor (beta chain) is drawn from a study of control samples from healthy donors and cancer patients. Repertoires were generated with immunoSEQ multiplex PCR, while TCRdb's copy carries only in-frame clones and drops some. The data hold 150,000 to 200,000 clones, with 85% to 95% observed a single time. This CDR3 contains 16 residues. Germline-derived CDR1 and CDR2 are MDHEN and SYDVKM. V dropped 4 bases and J dropped 4 bases, with 16 bases sitting between them. This receptor was obtained from a man aged 25 to 45 in good health. The rearrangement joins TRBV28 to TRBJ2-2; weak D call: TRBD1 (6 bases). Sequencing was carried out using blood. The CDR3 loop is CASSSPRGTTTGELFF. As DNA, the CDR3 is TGTGCCAGCAGTTCCCCCCGTGGGACAACCACCGGGGAGCTGTTTTTT.